This TCR beta chain emerged from a study of cytomegalovirus exposure and HLA in healthy donors. Study-level findings and limits: Among TCR beta chains, those listed as cytomegalovirus-associated numbered more than 150. Later work associated approximately 17,000 TCR beta sequences with HLA alleles at 0.05 false discovery rate.

As to this clone: What it binds is unknown.

In the PCR, 60 Vbeta and 13 Jbeta primers were used. Clones were read by immunoSEQ multiplex PCR, and TCRdb kept only the in-frame ones, dropping some. Of approximately 150,000 clones listed, 75% to 90% were seen once; the top ten hold around 4.5%. The sequence was obtained from a man aged 25-45 years in good health and CMV-seronegative. Input material: PBMCs.

The CDR3, as DNA: TGTGCCAGCAGCCGGTACAGGGCCGGGAACACCATATATTTT. Translation gives CASSRYRAGNTIYF. The V call is TRBV14, the J call TRBJ1-3, with D perhaps matching TRBD1 (6 bases). V lost 4 bases, J lost 7 bases, and 14 bases lay in between. Germline assignment: CDR1 SGHDN and CDR2 FVKESK. The CDR3 has 14 residues.